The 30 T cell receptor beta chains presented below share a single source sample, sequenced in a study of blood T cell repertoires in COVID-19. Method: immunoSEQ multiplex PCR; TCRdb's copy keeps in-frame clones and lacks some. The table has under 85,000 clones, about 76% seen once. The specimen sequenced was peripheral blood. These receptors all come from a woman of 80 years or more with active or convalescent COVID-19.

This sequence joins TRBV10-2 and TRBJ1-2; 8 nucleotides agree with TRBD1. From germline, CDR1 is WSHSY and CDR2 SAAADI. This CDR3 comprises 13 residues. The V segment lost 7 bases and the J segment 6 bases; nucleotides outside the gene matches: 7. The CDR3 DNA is TGCGCCAGCAACTCGGGACAGGAGCATGGCTACACCTTC. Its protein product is CASNSGQEHGYTF.

CDR3 nucleotide sequence: TGTGCCTGGAGTGTAGGGGGCGGCCAAGAGACCCAGTACTTC. This encodes CAWSVGGGQETQYF. The chain employs TRBV30 and TRBJ2-5, with TRBD1 matching 7 bases. The CDR3 sequence is 14 residues long. V lost 0 bases to trimming and J lost 1 base; unmatched junction nucleotides: 2. CDR1 and CDR2 (germline): GTSNPN, SVGIG (reference sequence). Supplemented by reference TRBV30 and TRBJ2-5, the full variable domain reads SQTIHQWPATLVQPVGSPLSLECTVEGTSNPNLYWYRQAAGRGLQLLFYSVGIGQISSEVPQNLSASRPQDRQFILSSKKLLLSDSGFYLCAWSVGGGQETQYFGPGTRLLVL.

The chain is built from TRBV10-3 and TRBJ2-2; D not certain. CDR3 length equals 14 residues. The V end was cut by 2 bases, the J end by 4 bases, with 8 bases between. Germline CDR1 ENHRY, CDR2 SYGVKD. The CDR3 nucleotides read TGTGCCATCAGTGAGAACCCTATCACCGGGGAGCTGTTTTTT. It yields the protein CAISENPITGELFF.

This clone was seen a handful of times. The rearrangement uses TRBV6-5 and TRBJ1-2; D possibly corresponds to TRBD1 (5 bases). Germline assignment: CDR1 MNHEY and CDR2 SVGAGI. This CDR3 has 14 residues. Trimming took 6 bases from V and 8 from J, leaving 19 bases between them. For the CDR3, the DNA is TGTGCCAGCAGACCGGGGGGGGGATCGGACGGCTACACCTTC. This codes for CASRPGGGSDGYTF.

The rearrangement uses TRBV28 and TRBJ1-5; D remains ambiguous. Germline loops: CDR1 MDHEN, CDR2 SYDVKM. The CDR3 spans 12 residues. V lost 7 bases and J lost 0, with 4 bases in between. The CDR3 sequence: CASTVSNQPQHF. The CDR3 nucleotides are TGTGCCAGCACAGTTAGCAATCAGCCCCAGCATTTT.

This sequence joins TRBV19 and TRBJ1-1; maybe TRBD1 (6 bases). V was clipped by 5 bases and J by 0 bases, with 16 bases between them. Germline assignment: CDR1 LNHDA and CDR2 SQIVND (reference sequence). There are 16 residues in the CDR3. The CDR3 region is CASSFRDTRLNTEAFF. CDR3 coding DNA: TGTGCCAGTAGTTTCCGGGACACCCGATTGAACACTGAAGCTTTCTTT.

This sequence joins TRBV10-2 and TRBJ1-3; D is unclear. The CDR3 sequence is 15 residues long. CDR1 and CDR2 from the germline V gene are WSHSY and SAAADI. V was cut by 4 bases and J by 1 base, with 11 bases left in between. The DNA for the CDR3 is TGCGCCAGCAGTGGATCGGGGTGGTCTGGAAACACCATATATTTT. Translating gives CASSGSGWSGNTIYF.

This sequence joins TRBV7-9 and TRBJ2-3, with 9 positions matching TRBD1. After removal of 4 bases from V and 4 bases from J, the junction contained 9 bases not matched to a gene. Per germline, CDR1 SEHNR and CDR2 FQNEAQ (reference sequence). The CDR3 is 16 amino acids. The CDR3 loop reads CASSSGQGPSADTQYF. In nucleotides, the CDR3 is TGTGCCAGCAGCTCGGGACAGGGACCGTCCGCAGATACGCAGTATTTT.

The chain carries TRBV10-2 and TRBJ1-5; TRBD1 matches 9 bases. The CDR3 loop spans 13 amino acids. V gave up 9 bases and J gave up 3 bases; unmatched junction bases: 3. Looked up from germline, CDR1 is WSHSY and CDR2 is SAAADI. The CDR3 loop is CASGQGNNQPQHF. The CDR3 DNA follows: TGCGCCAGTGGACAGGGGAACAATCAGCCCCAGCATTTT.

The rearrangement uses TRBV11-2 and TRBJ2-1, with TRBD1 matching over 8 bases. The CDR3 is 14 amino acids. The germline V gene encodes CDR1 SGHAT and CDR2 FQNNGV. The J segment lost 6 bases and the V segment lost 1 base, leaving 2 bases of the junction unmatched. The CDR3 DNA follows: TGTGCCAGCAGCTTAGTGACAGGGGTCAATGAGCAGTTCTTC. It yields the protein CASSLVTGVNEQFF.

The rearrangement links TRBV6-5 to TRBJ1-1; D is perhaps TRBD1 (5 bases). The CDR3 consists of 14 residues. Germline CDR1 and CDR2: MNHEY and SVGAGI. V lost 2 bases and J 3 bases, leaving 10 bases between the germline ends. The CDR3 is CASSYRGGDTEAFF. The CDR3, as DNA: TGTGCCAGCAGTTACCGGGGGGGGGACACTGAAGCTTTCTTT.

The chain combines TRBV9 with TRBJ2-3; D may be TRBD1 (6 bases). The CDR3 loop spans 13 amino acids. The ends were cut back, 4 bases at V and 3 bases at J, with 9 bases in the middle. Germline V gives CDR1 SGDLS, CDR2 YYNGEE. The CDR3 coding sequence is TGTGCCAGCAGCCGTGACAGGACAGATACGCAGTATTTT. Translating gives CASSRDRTDTQYF.

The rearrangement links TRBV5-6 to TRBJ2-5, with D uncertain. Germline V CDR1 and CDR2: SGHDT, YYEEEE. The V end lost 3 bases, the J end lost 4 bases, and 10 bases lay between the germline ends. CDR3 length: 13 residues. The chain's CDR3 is CASSSISGETQYF. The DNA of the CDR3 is TGTGCCAGCAGCTCGATTTCGGGAGAGACCCAGTACTTC.

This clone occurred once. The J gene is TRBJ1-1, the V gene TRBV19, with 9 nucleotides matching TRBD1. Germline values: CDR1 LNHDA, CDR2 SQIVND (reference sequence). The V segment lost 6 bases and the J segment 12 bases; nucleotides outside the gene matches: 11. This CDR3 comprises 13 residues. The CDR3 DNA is TGTGCCAGTAGCTTGGGGGGACAGGGCATGACTTTCTTT. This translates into CASSLGGQGMTFF. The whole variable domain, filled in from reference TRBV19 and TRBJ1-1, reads DGGITQSPKYLFRKEGQNVTLSCEQNLNHDAMYWYRQDPGQGLRLIYYSQIVNDFQKGDIAEGYSVSREKKESFPLTVTSAQKNPTAFYLCASSLGGQGMTFFGQGTRLTVV.

CDR3 region: CASSSGTMNTEAFF. The CDR3, as DNA: TGCGCCAGCAGCTCCGGGACAATGAACACTGAAGCTTTCTTT. The chain has TRBV5-1 and TRBJ1-1; TRBD1 is a possible D gene (6 bases). V lost 3 bases and J 0 bases, leaving 9 bases between the germline ends. Germline CDR1 SGHRS, CDR2 YFSETQ. The CDR3 is 14 amino acids.

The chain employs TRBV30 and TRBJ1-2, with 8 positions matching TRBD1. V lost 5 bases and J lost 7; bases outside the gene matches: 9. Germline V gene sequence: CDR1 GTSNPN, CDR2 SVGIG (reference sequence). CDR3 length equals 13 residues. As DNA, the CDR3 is TGTGCCTGGTCCTCCCAGGGGGCGAGTGGCTACACCTTC. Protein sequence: CAWSSQGASGYTF.

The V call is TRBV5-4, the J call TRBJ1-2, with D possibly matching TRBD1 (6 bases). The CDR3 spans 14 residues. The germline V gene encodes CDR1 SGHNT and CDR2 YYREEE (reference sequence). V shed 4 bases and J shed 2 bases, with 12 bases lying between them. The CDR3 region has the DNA TGTGCCAGCAGCCGACTACAGGGAAACTATGGCTACACCTTC. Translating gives CASSRLQGNYGYTF.

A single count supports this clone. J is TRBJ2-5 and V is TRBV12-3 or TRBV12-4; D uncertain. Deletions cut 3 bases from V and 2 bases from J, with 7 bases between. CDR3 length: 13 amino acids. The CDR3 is CASSFILQETQYF. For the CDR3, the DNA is TGTGCCAGCAGTTTTATACTACAAGAGACCCAGTACTTC.

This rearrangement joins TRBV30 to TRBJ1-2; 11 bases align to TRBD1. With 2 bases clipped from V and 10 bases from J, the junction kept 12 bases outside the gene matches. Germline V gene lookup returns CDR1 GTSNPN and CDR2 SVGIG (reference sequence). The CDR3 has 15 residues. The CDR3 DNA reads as TGTGCCTGGAGTCCTTGGACAGGGGGCGGAAGTTTCTACACCTTC. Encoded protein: CAWSPWTGGGSFYTF.

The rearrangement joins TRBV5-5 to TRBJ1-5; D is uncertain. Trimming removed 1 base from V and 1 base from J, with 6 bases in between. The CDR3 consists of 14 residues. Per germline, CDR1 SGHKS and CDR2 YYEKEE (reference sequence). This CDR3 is CASSLLTSNQPQHF. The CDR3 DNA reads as TGTGCCAGCAGCTTGTTGACAAGCAATCAGCCCCAGCATTTT.

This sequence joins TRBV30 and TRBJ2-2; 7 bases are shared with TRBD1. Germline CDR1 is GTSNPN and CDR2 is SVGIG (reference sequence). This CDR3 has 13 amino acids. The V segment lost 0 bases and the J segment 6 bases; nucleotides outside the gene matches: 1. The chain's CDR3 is CAWSVGGAGELFF. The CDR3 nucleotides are TGTGCCTGGAGTGTAGGGGGCGCCGGGGAGCTGTTTTTT.

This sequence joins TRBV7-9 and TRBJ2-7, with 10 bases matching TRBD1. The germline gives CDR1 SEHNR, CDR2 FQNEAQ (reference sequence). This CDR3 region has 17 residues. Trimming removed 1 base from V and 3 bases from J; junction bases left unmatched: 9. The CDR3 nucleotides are TGTGCCAGCAGCTTAGGTGGGGGGACAGGGGTCCTCTACGAGCAGTACTTC. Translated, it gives CASSLGGGTGVLYEQYF.

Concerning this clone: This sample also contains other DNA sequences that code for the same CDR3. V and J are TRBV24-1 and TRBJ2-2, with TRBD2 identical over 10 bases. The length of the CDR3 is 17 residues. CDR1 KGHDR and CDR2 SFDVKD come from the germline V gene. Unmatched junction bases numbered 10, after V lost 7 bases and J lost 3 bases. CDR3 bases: TGTGCCACCAGGGGCACCAGCGGGGGGGGAGACACCGGGGAGCTGTTTTTT. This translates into CATRGTSGGGDTGELFF.

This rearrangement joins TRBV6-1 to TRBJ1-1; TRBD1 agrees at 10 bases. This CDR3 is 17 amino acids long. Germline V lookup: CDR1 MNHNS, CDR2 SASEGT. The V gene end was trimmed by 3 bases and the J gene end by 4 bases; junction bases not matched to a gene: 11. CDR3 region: CASSDVDRGPQSTEAFF. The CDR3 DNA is TGTGCCAGCAGTGACGTCGACAGGGGGCCCCAGAGCACTGAAGCTTTCTTT.

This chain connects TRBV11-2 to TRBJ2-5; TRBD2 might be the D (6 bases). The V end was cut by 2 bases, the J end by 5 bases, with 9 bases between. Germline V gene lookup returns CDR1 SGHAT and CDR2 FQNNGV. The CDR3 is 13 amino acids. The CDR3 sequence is CASSLRLAETQYF. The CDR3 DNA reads TGTGCCAGCAGCTTACGGCTAGCGGAGACCCAGTACTTC.

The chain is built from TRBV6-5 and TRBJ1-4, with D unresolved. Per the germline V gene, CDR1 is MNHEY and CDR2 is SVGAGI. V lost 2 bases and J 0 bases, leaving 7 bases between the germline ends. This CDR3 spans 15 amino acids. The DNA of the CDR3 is TGTGCCAGCAGTTACCGAGCTTCAACTAATGAAAAACTGTTTTTT. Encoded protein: CASSYRASTNEKLFF.

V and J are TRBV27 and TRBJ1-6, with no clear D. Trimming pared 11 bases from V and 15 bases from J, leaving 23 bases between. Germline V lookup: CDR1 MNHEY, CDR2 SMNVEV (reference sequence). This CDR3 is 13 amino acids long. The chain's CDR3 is CARSSYNTIILHF. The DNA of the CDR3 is TGTGCCCGGAGCTCCTATAATACGATCATCCTCCACTTT.

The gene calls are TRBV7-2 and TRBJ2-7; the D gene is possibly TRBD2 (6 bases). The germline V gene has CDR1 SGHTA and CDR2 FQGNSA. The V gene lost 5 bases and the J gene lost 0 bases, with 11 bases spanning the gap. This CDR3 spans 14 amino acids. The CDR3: CASSPRTNSYEQYF. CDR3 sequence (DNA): TGTGCCAGCAGCCCCAGGACTAACTCCTACGAGCAGTACTTC.

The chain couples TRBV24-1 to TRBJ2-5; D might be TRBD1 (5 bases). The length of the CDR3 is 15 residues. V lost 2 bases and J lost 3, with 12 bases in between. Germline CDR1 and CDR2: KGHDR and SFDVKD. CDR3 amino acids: CATSDSGDSKETQYF. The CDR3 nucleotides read TGTGCCACCAGTGATTCGGGTGACAGCAAAGAGACCCAGTACTTC.

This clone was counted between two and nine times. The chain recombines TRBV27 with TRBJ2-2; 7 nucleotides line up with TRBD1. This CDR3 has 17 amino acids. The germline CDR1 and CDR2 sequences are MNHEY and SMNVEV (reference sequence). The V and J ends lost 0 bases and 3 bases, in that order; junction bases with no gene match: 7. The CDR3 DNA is TGTGCCAGCAGTTTATCGGGAAGGGGGCAGTACACCGGGGAGCTGTTTTTT. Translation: CASSLSGRGQYTGELFF.